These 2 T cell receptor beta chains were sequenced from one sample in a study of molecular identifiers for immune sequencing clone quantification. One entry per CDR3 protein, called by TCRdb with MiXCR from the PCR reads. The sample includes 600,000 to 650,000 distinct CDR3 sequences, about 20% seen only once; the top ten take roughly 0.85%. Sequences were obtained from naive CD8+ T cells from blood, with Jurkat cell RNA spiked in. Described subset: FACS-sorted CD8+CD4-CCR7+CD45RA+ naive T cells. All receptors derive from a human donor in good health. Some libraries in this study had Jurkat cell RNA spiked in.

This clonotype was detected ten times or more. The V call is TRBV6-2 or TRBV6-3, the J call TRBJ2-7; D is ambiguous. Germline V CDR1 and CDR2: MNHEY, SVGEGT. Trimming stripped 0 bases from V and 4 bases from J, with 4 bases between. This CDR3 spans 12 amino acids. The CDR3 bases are TGTGCCAGCAGTTACTCGAAGTACGAGCAGTACTTC. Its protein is CASSYSKYEQYF.

Here the CDR3 DNA reads TGTGCCAGCAGCCAGGGCCGCTTACGCGAGCAGTACTTC. It yields the protein CASSQGRLREQYF. This chain uses TRBV3-1 with TRBJ2-7; D is uncertain. V lost 3 bases and J 6 bases, leaving 12 bases between the germline ends. CDR1 and CDR2 from the germline V gene are LGHDT and YNNKEL (reference sequence). The CDR3 runs to 13 residues.